This T cell receptor (beta chain) was found in a study of blood T cell repertoires in COVID-19. The data were produced by immunoSEQ multiplex PCR, yet TCRdb's version contains in-frame clones alone and is incomplete. The sample holds some 180,000 clones, roughly 87% seen once. Recruited during active infection, patients (from Seattle) were subsequently followed longitudinally. The receptor was derived from a woman aged 55-69 years with COVID-19, enrolled during active disease. Sequenced input: peripheral blood.

CDR3 sequence: CASSTEVGNQPQHF. CDR3 coding DNA: TGTGCCAGCTCCACGGAGGTGGGCAATCAGCCCCAGCATTTT. The chain carries TRBV18 and TRBJ1-5; the D is unclear. This CDR3 is built from 14 residues. Between the trimmed V and J ends, which lost 6 bases and 2 bases, there was a span of 11 bases. The germline CDR1 and CDR2 sequences are KGHSH and LQKENI.